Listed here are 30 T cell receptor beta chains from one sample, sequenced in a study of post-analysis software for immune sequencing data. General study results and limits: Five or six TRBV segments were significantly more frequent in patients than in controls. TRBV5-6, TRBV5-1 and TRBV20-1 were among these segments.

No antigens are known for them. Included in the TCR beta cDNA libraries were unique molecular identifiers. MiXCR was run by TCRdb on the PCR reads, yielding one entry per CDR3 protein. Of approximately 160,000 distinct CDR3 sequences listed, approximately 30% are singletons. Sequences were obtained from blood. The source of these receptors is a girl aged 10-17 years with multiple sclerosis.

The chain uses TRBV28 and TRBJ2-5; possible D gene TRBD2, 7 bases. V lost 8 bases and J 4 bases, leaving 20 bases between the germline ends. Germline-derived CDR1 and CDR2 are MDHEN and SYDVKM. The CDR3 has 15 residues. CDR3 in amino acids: CASGLAVGGRETQYF. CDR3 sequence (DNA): TGTGCCAGCGGCCTAGCGGTAGGGGGAAGAGAGACCCAGTACTTC.

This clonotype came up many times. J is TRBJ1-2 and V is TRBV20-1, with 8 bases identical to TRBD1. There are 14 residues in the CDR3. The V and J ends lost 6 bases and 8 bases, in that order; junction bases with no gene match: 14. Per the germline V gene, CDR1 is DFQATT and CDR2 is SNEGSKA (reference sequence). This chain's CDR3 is CSATDRERRVGYTF. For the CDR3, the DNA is TGCAGTGCCACGGACAGGGAACGGCGTGTAGGCTACACCTTC.

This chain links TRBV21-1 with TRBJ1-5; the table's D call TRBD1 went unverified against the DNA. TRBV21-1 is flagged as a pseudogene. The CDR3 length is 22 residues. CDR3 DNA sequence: TGTGCCAGCAGCAAAGTTTGTCCCGGCCGGGACAGCGATCCCTCTAAGGGGCAGCCCCAGCATTTT. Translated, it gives CASSKVCPGRDSDPSKGQPQHF.

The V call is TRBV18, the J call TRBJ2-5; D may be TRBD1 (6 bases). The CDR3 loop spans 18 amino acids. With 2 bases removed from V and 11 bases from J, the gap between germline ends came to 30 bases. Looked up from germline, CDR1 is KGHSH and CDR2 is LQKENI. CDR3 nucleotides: TGTGCCAGCTCACCAGTAAGTATCCCCAGGACAGAATTCTACAAGCAGTACTTC. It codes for CASSPVSIPRTEFYKQYF.

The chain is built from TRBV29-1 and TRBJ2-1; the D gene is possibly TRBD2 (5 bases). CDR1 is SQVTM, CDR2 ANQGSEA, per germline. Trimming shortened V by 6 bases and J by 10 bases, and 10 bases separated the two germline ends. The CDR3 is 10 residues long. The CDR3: CSVAGGEQFF. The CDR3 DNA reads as TGCAGCGTGGCCGGCGGGGAGCAGTTCTTC.

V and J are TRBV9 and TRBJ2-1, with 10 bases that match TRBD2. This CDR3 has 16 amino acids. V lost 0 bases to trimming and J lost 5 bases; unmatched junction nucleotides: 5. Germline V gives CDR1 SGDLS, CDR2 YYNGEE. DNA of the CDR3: TGTGCCAGCAGCGTAGACGGACTAGCGGCCAACAATGAGCAGTTCTTC. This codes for CASSVDGLAANNEQFF.

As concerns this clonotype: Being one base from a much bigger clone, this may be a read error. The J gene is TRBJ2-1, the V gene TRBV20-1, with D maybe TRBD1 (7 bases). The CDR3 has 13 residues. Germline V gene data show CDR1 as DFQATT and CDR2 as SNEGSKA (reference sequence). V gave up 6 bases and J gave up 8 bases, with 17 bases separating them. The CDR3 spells CSATDYQGDEQFF. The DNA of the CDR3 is TGCAGTGCGACGGACTACCAGGGGGATGAGCAGTTCTTC.

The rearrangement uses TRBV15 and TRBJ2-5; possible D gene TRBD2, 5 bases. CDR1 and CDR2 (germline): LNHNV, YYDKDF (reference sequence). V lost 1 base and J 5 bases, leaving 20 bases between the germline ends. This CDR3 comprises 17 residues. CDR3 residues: CATSRGLTDSRAETQYF. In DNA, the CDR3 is TGTGCCACCAGCAGAGGTCTAACGGACTCCCGTGCGGAGACCCAGTACTTC. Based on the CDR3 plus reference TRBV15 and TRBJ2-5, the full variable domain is DAMVIQNPRYQVTQFGKPVTLSCSQTLNHNVMYWYQQKSSQAPKLLFHYYDKDFNNEADTPDNFQSRRPNTSFCFLDIRSPGLGDTAMYLCATSRGLTDSRAETQYFGPGTRLLVL.

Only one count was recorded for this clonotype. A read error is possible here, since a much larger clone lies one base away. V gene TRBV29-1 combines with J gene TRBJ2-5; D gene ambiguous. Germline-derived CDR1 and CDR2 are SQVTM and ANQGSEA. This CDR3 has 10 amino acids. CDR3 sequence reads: CSVVEHEQDF. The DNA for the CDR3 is TGCAGCGTCGTAGAACACGAGCAGGACTTC.

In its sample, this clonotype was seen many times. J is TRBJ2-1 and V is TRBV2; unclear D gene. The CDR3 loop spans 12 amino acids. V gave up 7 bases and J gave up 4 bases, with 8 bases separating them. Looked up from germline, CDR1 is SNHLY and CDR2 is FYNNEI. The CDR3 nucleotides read TGTGCCAGCACGGTTCTGTACAATGAGCAGTTCTTC. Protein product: CASTVLYNEQFF.

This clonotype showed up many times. The CDR3 nucleotides read TGTGCCAGCTCACCGGGACAAAGGATAGACGAGCAGTACTTC. This encodes CASSPGQRIDEQYF. The chain employs TRBV18 and TRBJ2-5; D is possibly TRBD1 (6 bases). The J call may be mistaken, given a closer DNA end match to TRBJ2-7. The CDR3 has 14 amino acids. The germline V gene has CDR1 KGHSH and CDR2 LQKENI.

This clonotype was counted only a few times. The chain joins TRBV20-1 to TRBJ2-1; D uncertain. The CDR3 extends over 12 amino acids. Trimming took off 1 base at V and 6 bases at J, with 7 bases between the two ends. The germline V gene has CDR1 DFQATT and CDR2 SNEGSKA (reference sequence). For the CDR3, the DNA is TGCAGTGCTAGAGTACGAACCAATGAGCAGTTCTTC. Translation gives CSARVRTNEQFF.

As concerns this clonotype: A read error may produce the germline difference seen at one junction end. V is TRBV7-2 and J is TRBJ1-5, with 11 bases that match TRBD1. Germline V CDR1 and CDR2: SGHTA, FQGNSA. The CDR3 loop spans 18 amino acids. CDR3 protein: CASSLTQSGTGGFQPRHF. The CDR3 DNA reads TGTGCCAGCAGCTTAACCCAGTCCGGGACAGGGGGTTTTCAGCCCCGGCATTTT.

DNA for the CDR3: TGTGCCAGCAGCTATGGGCGGGCGGGAGAGACCCAGTACTTC. This translates into CASSYGRAGETQYF. This chain links TRBV13 with TRBJ2-5; D is perhaps TRBD2 (5 bases). Trimming shortened V by 4 bases and J by 4 bases, and 13 bases separated the two germline ends. Per the germline V gene, CDR1 is PRHDT and CDR2 is FYEKMQ (reference sequence). The CDR3 is made up of 14 amino acids.

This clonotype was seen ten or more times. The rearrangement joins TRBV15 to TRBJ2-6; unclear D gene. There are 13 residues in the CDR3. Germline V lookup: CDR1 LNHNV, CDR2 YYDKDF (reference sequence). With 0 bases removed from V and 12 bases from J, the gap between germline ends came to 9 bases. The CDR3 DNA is TGTGCCACCAGCAGAGACAGAGCCGGCGTCCTGACTTTC. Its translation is CATSRDRAGVLTF.

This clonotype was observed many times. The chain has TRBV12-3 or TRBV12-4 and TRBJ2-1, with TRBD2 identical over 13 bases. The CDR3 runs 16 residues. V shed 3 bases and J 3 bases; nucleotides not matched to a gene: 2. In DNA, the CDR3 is TGTGCCAGCAGTTTGACTAGCGGGAGGCTCTACAATGAGCAGTTCTTC. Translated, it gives CASSLTSGRLYNEQFF.

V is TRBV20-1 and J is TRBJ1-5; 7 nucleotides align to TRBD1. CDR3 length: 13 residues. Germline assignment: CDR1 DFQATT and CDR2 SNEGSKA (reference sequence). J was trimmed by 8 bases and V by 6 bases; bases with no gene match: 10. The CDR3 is CSARTFTGEPQHF. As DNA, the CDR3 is TGCAGTGCCCGCACTTTTACAGGGGAGCCCCAGCATTTT.

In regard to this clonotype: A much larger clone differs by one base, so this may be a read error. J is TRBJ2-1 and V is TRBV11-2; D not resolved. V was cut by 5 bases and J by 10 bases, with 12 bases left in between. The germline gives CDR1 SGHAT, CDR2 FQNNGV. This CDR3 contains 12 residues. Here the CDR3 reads CASSIGFREQFF. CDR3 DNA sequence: TGTGCCAGCAGCATAGGGTTCAGGGAGCAGTTCTTC.

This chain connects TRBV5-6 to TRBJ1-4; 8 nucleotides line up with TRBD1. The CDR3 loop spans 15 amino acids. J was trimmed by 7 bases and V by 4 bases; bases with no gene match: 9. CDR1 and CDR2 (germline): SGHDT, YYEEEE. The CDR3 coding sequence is TGTGCCAGCAGCGCCGTTACAGGGGGAGGTGAAAAACTGTTTTTT. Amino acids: CASSAVTGGGEKLFF.

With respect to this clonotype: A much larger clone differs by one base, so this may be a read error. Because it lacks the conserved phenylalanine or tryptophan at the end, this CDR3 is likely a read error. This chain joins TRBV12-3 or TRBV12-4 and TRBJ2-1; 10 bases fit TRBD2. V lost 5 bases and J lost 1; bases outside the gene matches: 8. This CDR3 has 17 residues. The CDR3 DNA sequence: TGTGCCAGCAGTCAGAGCGGGAGGGCCTGGTCCTACAATGAGCAGTTCTCC. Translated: CASSQSGRAWSYNEQFS.

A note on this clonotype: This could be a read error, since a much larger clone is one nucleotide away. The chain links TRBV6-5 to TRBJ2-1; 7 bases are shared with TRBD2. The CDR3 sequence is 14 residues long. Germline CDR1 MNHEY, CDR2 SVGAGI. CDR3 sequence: CASSYGREHNERFF. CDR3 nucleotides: TGTGCCAGCAGTTACGGGCGGGAGCACAATGAGCGGTTCTTC.

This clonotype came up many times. The CDR3 protein is CASSSIGLAGGQFIQYF. CDR3 coding DNA: TGTGCCAGCAGTTCGATTGGACTAGCGGGAGGTCAATTCATTCAGTACTTC. This sequence joins TRBV28 and TRBJ2-4, with 14 nucleotides matching TRBD2. V lost 4 bases, J lost 9 bases, and 11 bases stayed unmatched. This CDR3 region has 17 residues. The V gene's germline CDR1 is MDHEN and CDR2 SYDVKM.

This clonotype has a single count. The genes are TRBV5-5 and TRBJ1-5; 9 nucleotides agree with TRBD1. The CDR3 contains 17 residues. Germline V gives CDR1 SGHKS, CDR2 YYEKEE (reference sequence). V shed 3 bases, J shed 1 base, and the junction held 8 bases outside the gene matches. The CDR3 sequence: CASSSGQGGWSNQPQHF. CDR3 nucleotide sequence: TGTGCCAGCAGCTCGGGACAGGGAGGATGGAGCAATCAGCCCCAGCATTTT.

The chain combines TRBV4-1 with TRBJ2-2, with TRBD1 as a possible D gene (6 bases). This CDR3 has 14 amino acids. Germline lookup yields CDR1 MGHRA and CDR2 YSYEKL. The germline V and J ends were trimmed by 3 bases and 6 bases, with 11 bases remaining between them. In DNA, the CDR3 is TGCGCCAGCAGCCACAGAACAGGGTCCGGGGAGCTGTTTTTT. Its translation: CASSHRTGSGELFF.

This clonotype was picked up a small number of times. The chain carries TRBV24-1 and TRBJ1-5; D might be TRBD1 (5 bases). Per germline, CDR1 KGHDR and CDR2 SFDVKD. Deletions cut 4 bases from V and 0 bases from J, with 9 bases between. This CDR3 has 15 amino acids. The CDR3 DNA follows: TGTGCCACCAGTGACTCCAGGGATAGCAATCAGCCCCAGCATTTT. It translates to CATSDSRDSNQPQHF.

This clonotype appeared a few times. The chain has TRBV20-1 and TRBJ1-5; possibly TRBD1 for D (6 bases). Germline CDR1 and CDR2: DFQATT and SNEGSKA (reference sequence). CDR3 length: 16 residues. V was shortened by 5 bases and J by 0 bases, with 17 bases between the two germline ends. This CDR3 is CSARDPKGGSNQPQHF. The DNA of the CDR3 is TGCAGTGCTCGGGACCCCAAAGGGGGTAGCAATCAGCCCCAGCATTTT.

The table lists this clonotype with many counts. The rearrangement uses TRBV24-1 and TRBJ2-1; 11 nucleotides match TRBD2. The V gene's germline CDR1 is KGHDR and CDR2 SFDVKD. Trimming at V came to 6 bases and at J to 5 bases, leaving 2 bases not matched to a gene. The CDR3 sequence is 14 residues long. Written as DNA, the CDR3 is TGTGCCACCAGTCAGACTAGCGGGGACAATGAGCAGTTCTTC. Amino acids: CATSQTSGDNEQFF.

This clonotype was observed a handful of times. The CDR3 DNA follows: TGTGCCAGCAGCCCCTCCTTAGATACGCAGTATTTT. It specifies CASSPSLDTQYF. V is TRBV3-1 and J is TRBJ2-3; D is unresolved. This CDR3 contains 12 residues. The germline V gene has CDR1 LGHDT and CDR2 YNNKEL (reference sequence). Trimming shortened V by 4 bases and J by 5 bases, and 7 bases separated the two germline ends.

The CDR3 sequence: CSARYVGGLATALPTDTQYF. CDR3 DNA: TGCAGTGCTAGATATGTGGGGGGACTAGCAACTGCCCTACCCACAGATACGCAGTATTTT. The V gene is TRBV20-1, the J gene TRBJ2-3; 9 bases are shared with TRBD2. From germline, CDR1 is DFQATT and CDR2 SNEGSKA (reference sequence). CDR3 size: 20 residues. V dropped 2 bases and J dropped 2; count of bases not matched to a gene: 20.

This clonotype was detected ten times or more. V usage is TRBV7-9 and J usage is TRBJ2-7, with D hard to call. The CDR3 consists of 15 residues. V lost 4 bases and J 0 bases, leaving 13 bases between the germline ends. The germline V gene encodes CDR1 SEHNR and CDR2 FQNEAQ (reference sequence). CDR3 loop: CASSSSPPDSYEQYF. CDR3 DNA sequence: TGTGCCAGCAGCTCCTCGCCACCGGACTCCTACGAGCAGTACTTC.